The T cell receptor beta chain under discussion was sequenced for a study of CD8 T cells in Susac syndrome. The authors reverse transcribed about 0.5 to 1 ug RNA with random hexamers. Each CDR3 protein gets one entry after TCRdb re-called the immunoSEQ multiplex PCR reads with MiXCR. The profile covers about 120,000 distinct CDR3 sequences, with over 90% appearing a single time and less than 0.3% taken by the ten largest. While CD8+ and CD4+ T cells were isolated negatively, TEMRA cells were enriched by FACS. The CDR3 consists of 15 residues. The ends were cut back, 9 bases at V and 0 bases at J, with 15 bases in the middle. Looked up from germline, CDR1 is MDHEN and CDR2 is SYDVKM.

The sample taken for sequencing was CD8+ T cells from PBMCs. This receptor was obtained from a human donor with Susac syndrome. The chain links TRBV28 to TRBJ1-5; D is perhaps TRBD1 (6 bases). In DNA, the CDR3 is TGTGCCAGTATAACAGGGACTTATAGCAATCAGCCCCAGCATTTT. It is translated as CASITGTYSNQPQHF.